Sequencing of this T cell receptor beta chain was carried out in a study of T cell repertoires in cytomegalovirus infection. Study-wide background: Public TCR beta signatures indicated both CMV infection and matching HLA type. Whole-study results and caveats: Cumulative public TCR beta family frequency identified carriers of CMV plus the relevant HLA. HLA-C-restricted CMV-specific TCR beta clonotypes were dominant in the ex vivo response.

A single record per CDR3 protein comes from TCRdb applying MiXCR to the reads. Of about 530,000 distinct CDR3 sequences in the sample, about 26% were seen once. Germline V lookup: CDR1 SGHTA, CDR2 FQGNSA. The CDR3 has 13 residues. With respect to this clonotype: No antigen is known for it. An end of the junction differs from the germline gene, which may be a read error.

The chain uses TRBV7-2 and TRBJ1-2; the D gene is possibly TRBD1 (6 bases). Material: PBMCs. The receptor's source is a human donor in good health (CMV status not recorded). Some clones in this sample may be carry-over from other donors' samples. The CDR3 region has the DNA TGTGCCACCAGCTTTATAGGGGGACTTGGCTACACCTTC. Amino acids: CATSFIGGLGYTF.